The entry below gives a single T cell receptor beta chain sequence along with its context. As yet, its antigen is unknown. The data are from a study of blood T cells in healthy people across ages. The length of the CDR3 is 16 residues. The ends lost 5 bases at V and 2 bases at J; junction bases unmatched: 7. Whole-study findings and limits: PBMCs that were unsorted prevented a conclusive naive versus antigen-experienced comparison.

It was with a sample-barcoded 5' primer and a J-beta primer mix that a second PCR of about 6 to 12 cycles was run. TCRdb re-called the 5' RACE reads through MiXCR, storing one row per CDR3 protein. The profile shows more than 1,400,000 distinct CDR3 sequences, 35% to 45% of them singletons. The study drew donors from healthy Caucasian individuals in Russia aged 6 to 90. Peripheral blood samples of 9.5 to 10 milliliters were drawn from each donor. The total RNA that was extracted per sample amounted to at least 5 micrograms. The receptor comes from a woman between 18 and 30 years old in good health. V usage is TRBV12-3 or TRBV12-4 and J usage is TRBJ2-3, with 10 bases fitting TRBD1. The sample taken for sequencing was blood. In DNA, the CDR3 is TGTGCCAGCAGTCGTCCGGGACAGGGGAACACAGATACGCAGTATTTT. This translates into CASSRPGQGNTDTQYF.